These 9 T cell receptor beta chains were sequenced from one sample in a study of blood T cell repertoires in COVID-19. Libraries were prepared by immunoSEQ multiplex PCR; TCRdb keeps only in-frame clonotypes and omits some of them. The sample consists of some 240,000 clones, roughly 82% of them appearing once. The source material was peripheral blood. The receptors derive from a man in his fifties or sixties with active or convalescent COVID-19.

The chain couples TRBV4-2 to TRBJ2-2, with 9 nucleotides matching TRBD2. Per the germline V gene, CDR1 is LGHNA and CDR2 is YNFKEQ. CDR3 length: 17 amino acids. V shed 3 bases and J 5 bases; nucleotides not matched to a gene: 10. Here the CDR3 DNA reads TGTGCCAGCAGCCAGGTAGCGGGGGTTGAGGGGACCGGGGAGCTGTTTTTT. Residues: CASSQVAGVEGTGELFF.

The rearrangement joins TRBV5-5 to TRBJ1-2; 8 bases map to TRBD1. Germline CDR1 SGHKS, CDR2 YYEKEE (reference sequence). Trimming cost V 0 bases and J 3 bases; bases outside gene matches: 4. CDR3 size: 15 residues. The CDR3 sequence is CASSLAQGADYGYTF. The CDR3 DNA reads TGTGCCAGCAGCTTGGCCCAGGGGGCGGACTATGGCTACACCTTC.

J is TRBJ2-7 and V is TRBV11-3, with TRBD2 identical over 9 bases. The V segment lost 7 bases and the J segment 6 bases; nucleotides outside the gene matches: 19. From germline, CDR1 is SGHNT and CDR2 YENEEA. The CDR3 sequence is 17 residues long. CDR3 sequence reads: CASILGPPGTSRVEQYF. The CDR3 nucleotides are TGTGCCAGCATCCTAGGGCCTCCCGGGACTAGCCGGGTCGAGCAGTACTTC.

This clone was detected only once. This chain links TRBV3-1 (or the pseudogene TRBV3-2) with TRBJ2-7; the match to TRBD1 covers 7 bases. V shed 4 bases and J 5 bases; nucleotides not matched to a gene: 8. Per germline, CDR1 LGHDT and CDR2 YNNKEL (reference sequence). This CDR3 contains 14 residues. The CDR3 loop is CASSPTGRRHEQYF. CDR3 coding DNA: TGTGCCAGCAGCCCGACAGGGCGAAGACACGAGCAGTACTTC.

The V gene is TRBV27, the J gene TRBJ1-4; D is possibly TRBD1 (5 bases). V was trimmed by 0 bases and J by 0 bases, leaving 5 bases between them. Germline V gene sequence: CDR1 MNHEY, CDR2 SMNVEV (reference sequence). This CDR3 contains 15 residues. The CDR3 is CASSLSTATNEKLFF. As DNA, the CDR3 is TGTGCCAGCAGTTTATCGACAGCAACTAATGAAAAACTGTTTTTT.

The chain joins TRBV5-1 to TRBJ2-7; D may be TRBD1 (6 bases). The germline V and J ends were trimmed by 0 bases and 3 bases, with 10 bases remaining between them. Germline V CDR1 and CDR2: SGHRS, YFSETQ. The CDR3 runs 14 residues. CDR3 loop: CASSLAGRGYEQYF. The CDR3 nucleotides read TGCGCCAGCAGCTTGGCGGGCAGGGGCTACGAGCAGTACTTC.

This chain joins TRBV2 and TRBJ2-5, with 15 bases that match TRBD2. From germline, CDR1 is SNHLY and CDR2 FYNNEI. CDR3 length: 17 residues. V dropped 6 bases and J dropped 4; count of bases not matched to a gene: 9. CDR3: CASRDWTSGGDPETQYF. CDR3 DNA: TGTGCCAGCAGAGATTGGACTAGCGGGGGGGATCCAGAGACCCAGTACTTC.

By sample share, this clone is large. V is TRBV28 and J is TRBJ2-2; a possible D gene is TRBD2 (6 bases). V was trimmed by 2 bases and J by 6 bases, leaving 7 bases between them. Germline CDR1 and CDR2: MDHEN and SYDVKM. CDR3 length: 13 amino acids. The CDR3 protein is CASSLRGSGELFF. For the CDR3, the DNA is TGTGCCAGCAGTTTACGGGGGTCCGGGGAGCTGTTTTTT.

The rearrangement joins TRBV3-1 (or the pseudogene TRBV3-2) to TRBJ2-2; 7 bases align to TRBD1. The CDR3 totals 16 residues. Germline CDR1 reads LGHDT; CDR2 reads YNNKEL (reference sequence). V dropped 0 bases and J dropped 4; count of bases not matched to a gene: 5. This chain's CDR3 is CASSQDLTGSTGELFF. As DNA, the CDR3 is TGTGCCAGCAGCCAAGATCTGACAGGGAGCACCGGGGAGCTGTTTTTT.